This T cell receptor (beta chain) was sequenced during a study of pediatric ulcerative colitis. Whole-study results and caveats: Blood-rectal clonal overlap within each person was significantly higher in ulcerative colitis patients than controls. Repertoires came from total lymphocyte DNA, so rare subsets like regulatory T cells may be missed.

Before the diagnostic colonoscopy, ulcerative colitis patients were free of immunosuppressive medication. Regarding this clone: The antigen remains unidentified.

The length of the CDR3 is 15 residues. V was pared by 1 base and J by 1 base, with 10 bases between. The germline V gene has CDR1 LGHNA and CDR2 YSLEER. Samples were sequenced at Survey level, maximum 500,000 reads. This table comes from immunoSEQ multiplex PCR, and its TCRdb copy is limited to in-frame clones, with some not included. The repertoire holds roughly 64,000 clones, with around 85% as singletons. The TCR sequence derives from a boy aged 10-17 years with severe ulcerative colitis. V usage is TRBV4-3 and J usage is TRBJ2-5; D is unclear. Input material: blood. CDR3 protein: CASSQVSGGQETQYF. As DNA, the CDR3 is TGCGCCAGCAGCCAAGTGTCGGGCGGCCAAGAGACCCAGTACTTC.